The present T cell receptor beta chain was sequenced within a study of identical twins. Study results and caveats: Out-of-frame TCR alpha sharing observed in monozygotic twins exceeded model estimates.

This clonotype showed up just a few times. Its antigen is unidentified. The V and J ends lost 6 bases and 7 bases respectively, with 15 bases between them. Germline V gives CDR1 KGHSH, CDR2 LQKENI. The CDR3 runs to 13 residues. TCRdb analysed the 5' RACE reads with MiXCR anew, one entry per CDR3 protein. Of under 900,000 distinct CDR3 sequences in the sample, roughly an eighth were seen once. These data also formed part of another study, on yellow fever vaccine responses in identical twins.

Sequencing used PBMCs. V gene TRBV18 combines with J gene TRBJ1-2, with D possibly being TRBD1 (6 bases). The TCR originated in a woman aged 18-30 years in good health. The DNA for the CDR3 is TGTGCCAGCTCGACAGGCGGGAATACTGGCTACACCTTC. This translates into CASSTGGNTGYTF.